The 31 T cell receptor beta chains reported below all come from one sample, sequenced in a study of T cells after yellow fever vaccination. One entry per CDR3 protein results from TCRdb running MiXCR on the 5' RACE reads. The data show nearly 550,000 distinct CDR3 sequences, approximately 21% seen once. Sequenced material: PBMCs, taken 15 days after the yellow fever booster vaccination. These receptors were collected from a man aged 25-40 years who received the YFV17D yellow fever vaccine.

This chain uses TRBV14 with TRBJ1-3; 7 bases map to TRBD1. Trimming at V came to 4 bases and at J to 4 bases, leaving 1 base not matched to a gene. Per germline, CDR1 SGHDN and CDR2 FVKESK. There are 13 residues in the CDR3. This chain's CDR3 is CASSRDRGNTIYF. The CDR3 DNA is TGTGCCAGCAGCCGGGACAGAGGAAACACCATATATTTT.

The rearrangement joins TRBV6-2 or TRBV6-3 to TRBJ2-2; 8 positions agree with TRBD2. J lost 3 bases, V lost 3 bases, and 9 bases had no gene match. The CDR3 contains 17 residues. Germline-derived CDR1 and CDR2 are MNHEY and SVGEGT. This chain's CDR3 is CASSYNIAGTYTGELFF. The CDR3 coding sequence is TGTGCCAGCAGTTATAATATAGCGGGGACGTACACCGGGGAGCTGTTTTTT.

This clonotype showed up just a few times. This sequence joins TRBV28 and TRBJ2-7; the match to TRBD1 covers 10 bases. Germline V gives CDR1 MDHEN, CDR2 SYDVKM. V lost 7 bases and J lost 3; bases outside the gene matches: 3. The CDR3 spans 13 residues. The CDR3 spells CASKGTGDYEQYF. The CDR3 nucleotides are TGTGCCAGCAAAGGGACAGGGGACTACGAGCAGTACTTC.

The V gene is TRBV4-3, the J gene TRBJ2-3, with 10 bases aligning to TRBD2. The CDR3 runs 15 residues. V shed 5 bases, J shed 2 bases, and the junction held 4 bases outside the gene matches. Germline assignment: CDR1 LGHNA and CDR2 YSLEER. The CDR3 DNA follows: TGCGCCAGCAGCAGGACTAGCGGCTTCACAGATACGCAGTATTTT. Translating it yields CASSRTSGFTDTQYF.

The CDR3 region is CAISEPTGADYGYTF. CDR3 nucleotides: TGTGCCATCAGTGAGCCAACAGGGGCGGACTATGGCTACACCTTC. J is TRBJ1-2 and V is TRBV10-3, with 7 bases fitting TRBD1. This CDR3 contains 15 residues. Germline CDR1 ENHRY, CDR2 SYGVKD. Trimming at V came to 2 bases and at J to 3 bases, leaving 6 bases not matched to a gene.

The chain links TRBV7-2 to TRBJ2-5; the D is unclear. Germline CDR1 is SGHTA and CDR2 is FQGNSA. This CDR3 comprises 14 residues. With 5 bases removed from V and 5 bases from J, the gap between germline ends came to 15 bases. The CDR3 nucleotides read TGTGCCAGCAGCCGTCGTCTCTCCGGGGAGACCCAGTACTTC. Translation gives CASSRRLSGETQYF.

This rearrangement joins TRBV20-1 to TRBJ2-3; TRBD2 matches 8 bases. Trimming took 3 bases from V and 1 from J; bases not matched to a gene: 6. CDR3 length: 15 residues. Germline V lookup: CDR1 DFQATT, CDR2 SNEGSKA (reference sequence). CDR3 nucleotides: TGCAGTGCTAGGGGTACTAGCGGCCGCACAGATACGCAGTATTTT. Amino acid sequence: CSARGTSGRTDTQYF.

This clonotype turned up a few times. V is TRBV20-1 and J is TRBJ2-7, with 10 bases aligning to TRBD2. V shed 4 bases and J 2 bases; nucleotides not matched to a gene: 5. The CDR3 loop spans 14 amino acids. Germline CDR1 is DFQATT and CDR2 is SNEGSKA (reference sequence). The CDR3 sequence: CSAIRLAGPYEQYF. DNA for the CDR3: TGCAGTGCTATAAGACTAGCGGGTCCCTACGAGCAGTACTTC.

Only a few counts were recorded for this clonotype. The genes are TRBV6-5 and TRBJ1-3, with no clear D. The V gene's germline CDR1 is MNHEY and CDR2 SVGAGI. The germline V and J ends were trimmed by 0 bases and 1 base, with 7 bases remaining between them. CDR3 length: 15 amino acids. CDR3 loop: CASSYSLDSGNTIYF. For the CDR3, the DNA is TGTGCCAGCAGTTACTCCCTGGATTCTGGAAACACCATATATTTT.

The rearrangement joins TRBV5-1 to TRBJ2-7, with a tentative D call TRBD1 (6 bases). Trimming pared 4 bases from V and 4 bases from J, leaving 12 bases between. Germline loops: CDR1 SGHRS, CDR2 YFSETQ. The length of the CDR3 is 13 residues. In nucleotides, the CDR3 is TGCGCCAGCAGCAAGATGACAGGTTACGAGCAGTACTTC. As protein: CASSKMTGYEQYF.

This clonotype was counted between two and nine times. CDR3 region: CASSLEGRSFEKLFF. CDR3 in DNA: TGCGCCAGCAGCTTGGAAGGCCGTTCTTTTGAAAAACTGTTTTTT. The J gene is TRBJ1-4, the V gene TRBV5-1; D remains ambiguous. Trimming took 0 bases from V and 7 from J, leaving 13 bases between them. The germline gives CDR1 SGHRS, CDR2 YFSETQ. This CDR3 is 15 amino acids long. Variable domain in full (rest from reference TRBV5-1 and TRBJ1-4): KAGVTQTPRYLIKTRGQQVTLSCSPISGHRSVSWYQQTPGQGLQFLFEYFSETQRNKGNFPGRFSGRQFSNSRSEMNVSTLELGDSALYLCASSLEGRSFEKLFFGSGTQLSVL.

The rearrangement links TRBV12-3 or TRBV12-4 to TRBJ2-1; no definite D call. The CDR3 is 11 residues long. Trimming removed 4 bases at V and 9 bases at J, with 7 bases between. In nucleotides, the CDR3 is TGTGCCAGCAGTTCGTATCCTGAGCAGTTCTTC. Encoded protein: CASSSYPEQFF.

This clonotype was detected a few times. The chain recombines TRBV7-2 with TRBJ2-1, with 11 positions matching TRBD2. The CDR3 length is 14 residues. V lost 4 bases and J lost 9; bases outside the gene matches: 5. CDR1 and CDR2 (germline): SGHTA, FQGNSA. The CDR3 DNA follows: TGTGCCAGCAGCTCACTAGCGGGAGATGGTGAGCAGTTCTTC. Translation gives CASSSLAGDGEQFF. The entire variable domain, with the rest obtained from reference TRBV7-2 and TRBJ2-1, is as follows: GAGVSQSPSNKVTEKGKDVELRCDPISGHTALYWYRQSLGQGLEFLIYFQGNSAPDKSGLPSDRFSAERTGGSVSTLTIQRTQQEDSAVYLCASSSLAGDGEQFFGPGTRLTVL.

The genes are TRBV6-1 and TRBJ1-1, with D uncertain. The germline V gene has CDR1 MNHNS and CDR2 SASEGT. The germline V and J ends were trimmed by 5 bases and 0 bases, with 10 bases remaining between them. The CDR3 is made up of 14 amino acids. CDR3 nucleotide sequence: TGTGCCAGCAGTAGAGGTGGCCTGAACACTGAAGCTTTCTTT. Translation gives CASSRGGLNTEAFF.

This clonotype turned up a few times. The CDR3 loop reads CASSPGQSLHTF. CDR3 DNA sequence: TGTGCCAGCAGTCCGGGACAGTCCCTTCACACCTTC. The J gene is TRBJ1-2, the V gene TRBV6-6, with 7 positions matching TRBD1. The CDR3 sequence is 12 residues long. After removal of 5 bases from V and 12 bases from J, the junction contained 9 bases not matched to a gene. The germline gives CDR1 MNHNY, CDR2 SVGAGI (reference sequence).

This clonotype was detected only a few times. The chain combines TRBV25-1 with TRBJ2-7, with D perhaps TRBD1 or TRBD2 (5 bases each). Deletions cut 3 bases from V and 3 bases from J, with 12 bases between. The length of the CDR3 is 14 residues. The germline gives CDR1 MGHDK, CDR2 SYGVNS. In nucleotides, the CDR3 is TGTGCCAGCAGTGAGGGACCCACAGACTACGAGCAGTACTTC. Amino acid sequence: CASSEGPTDYEQYF.

This CDR3 is CSAGQGASTDTQYF. CDR3 sequence (DNA): TGCAGCGCTGGACAGGGGGCATCCACAGATACGCAGTATTTT. This chain joins TRBV29-1 and TRBJ2-3; TRBD1 matches at 11 bases. The CDR3 extends over 14 amino acids. Trimming at V came to 7 bases and at J to 2 bases, leaving 5 bases not matched to a gene. Germline values: CDR1 SQVTM, CDR2 ANQGSEA.

This chain connects TRBV27 to TRBJ2-5, with a possible D match to TRBD2 (5 bases). V was cut by 9 bases and J by 5 bases, with 13 bases left in between. This CDR3 region has 12 residues. Per germline, CDR1 MNHEY and CDR2 SMNVEV (reference sequence). The CDR3 loop is CASRGLGETQYF. CDR3 DNA: TGTGCCAGTCGGGGTCTCGGGGAGACCCAGTACTTC.

There are a few counts of this clonotype. The chain couples TRBV20-1 to TRBJ2-3; 10 bases align to TRBD2. The CDR3 consists of 15 residues. Germline V lookup: CDR1 DFQATT, CDR2 SNEGSKA (reference sequence). Here the CDR3 reads CSPGRAGGPRDTQYF. In DNA form, the CDR3 reads TGCAGCCCCGGGAGAGCGGGAGGGCCGAGGGATACGCAGTATTTT.

The CDR3 bases are TGTGCCAGCACCGAGACACCGAACACTGAAGCTTTCTTT. It specifies CASTETPNTEAFF. The chain combines TRBV3-1 with TRBJ1-1; no clear D gene. Germline V gene sequence: CDR1 LGHDT, CDR2 YNNKEL (reference sequence). V was shortened by 7 bases and J by 1 base, with 10 bases between the two germline ends. CDR3 length equals 13 residues.

CDR3 sequence (DNA): TGTGCCAGCAACAGAATATCCACAGACGAATATAATTCACCCCTCCACTTT. Translated, it gives CASNRISTDEYNSPLHF. This rearrangement joins TRBV11-2 to TRBJ1-6; D is ambiguous. From germline, CDR1 is SGHAT and CDR2 FQNNGV. The CDR3 runs 17 residues. V was pared by 7 bases and J by 4 bases, with 20 bases between.

Only one count was recorded for this clonotype. The chain joins TRBV2 to TRBJ2-1, with D hard to call. The CDR3 is made up of 10 amino acids. In germline, CDR1 is SNHLY, CDR2 FYNNEI. Deletions cut 8 bases from V and 9 bases from J, with 8 bases between. The CDR3 sequence: CASYYGEQFF. The CDR3, as DNA: TGTGCCAGCTATTATGGTGAGCAGTTCTTC.

The table lists this clonotype with a few counts. This chain joins TRBV5-1 and TRBJ2-7; unclear D gene. Trimming pared 0 bases from V and 4 bases from J, leaving 8 bases between. Germline CDR1 is SGHRS and CDR2 is YFSETQ. This CDR3 has 13 residues. The CDR3 region has the DNA TGCGCCAGCAGCTTGGACGCTGAGTACGAGCAGTACTTC. Translated: CASSLDAEYEQYF.

V and J are TRBV7-2 and TRBJ1-1, with 8 bases lining up with TRBD1. Germline assignment: CDR1 SGHTA and CDR2 FQGNSA. After removal of 4 bases from V and 1 base from J, the junction contained 5 bases not matched to a gene. The CDR3 runs to 15 residues. The DNA of the CDR3 is TGTGCCAGCAGCTCCCAGGGGGCGAGGAACACTGAAGCTTTCTTT. As protein: CASSSQGARNTEAFF. Full variable domain (missing parts from reference TRBV7-2 and TRBJ1-1): GAGVSQSPSNKVTEKGKDVELRCDPISGHTALYWYRQSLGQGLEFLIYFQGNSAPDKSGLPSDRFSAERTGGSVSTLTIQRTQQEDSAVYLCASSSQGARNTEAFFGQGTRLTVV.

This rearrangement joins TRBV5-1 to TRBJ2-2, with D perhaps matching TRBD1 or TRBD2 (5 bases each). The CDR3 extends over 14 amino acids. V lost 7 bases, J lost 8 bases, and 18 bases lay in between. Germline V gene data show CDR1 as SGHRS and CDR2 as YFSETQ. The CDR3: CASGRSDGAGELFF. As DNA, the CDR3 is TGCGCCAGCGGCCGCAGCGACGGGGCTGGGGAGCTGTTTTTT.

The rearrangement joins TRBV7-2 to TRBJ2-7, with 11 bases fitting TRBD2. Unmatched junction bases numbered 8, after V lost 7 bases and J lost 3 bases. From germline, CDR1 is SGHTA and CDR2 FQGNSA. The CDR3 loop spans 15 amino acids. The DNA of the CDR3 is TGTGCCAGCAACCAGATAGCGGGAGGGGTCTACGAGCAGTACTTC. As protein: CASNQIAGGVYEQYF. Variable domain in full (rest from reference TRBV7-2 and TRBJ2-7): GAGVSQSPSNKVTEKGKDVELRCDPISGHTALYWYRQSLGQGLEFLIYFQGNSAPDKSGLPSDRFSAERTGGSVSTLTIQRTQQEDSAVYLCASNQIAGGVYEQYFGPGTRLTVT.

V usage is TRBV19 and J usage is TRBJ2-6; D is unresolved. Germline CDR1 reads LNHDA; CDR2 reads SQIVND (reference sequence). V lost 7 bases, J lost 0 bases, and 19 bases lay in between. The CDR3 runs 18 residues. For the CDR3, the DNA is TGTGCCAGTACTTGGGCAGGCCTCACCCCCTCTGGGGCCAACGTCCTGACTTTC. Translation gives CASTWAGLTPSGANVLTF.

This clonotype was seen a few times. The chain uses TRBV7-2 and TRBJ2-1; 10 bases align to TRBD2. V lost 10 bases, J lost 5 bases, and 8 bases stayed unmatched. The CDR3 has 14 residues. Germline V gene data show CDR1 as SGHTA and CDR2 as FQGNSA. DNA for the CDR3: TGTGCCACCTCCCCTAGCGGGAGTAACAATGAGCAGTTCTTC. Its protein is CATSPSGSNNEQFF.

This clonotype was counted at least ten times. V and J are TRBV15 and TRBJ2-3; 9 bases fit TRBD2. The CDR3 has 17 residues. V dropped 0 bases and J dropped 5; count of bases not matched to a gene: 9. Germline lookup yields CDR1 LNHNV and CDR2 YYDKDF (reference sequence). CDR3 protein: CATSRDAAGGPLDTQYF. The CDR3 DNA is TGTGCCACCAGCAGAGATGCGGCGGGAGGGCCATTAGATACGCAGTATTTT.

The genes are TRBV5-1 and TRBJ2-7; D is uncertain. CDR1 and CDR2 from the germline V gene are SGHRS and YFSETQ. V lost 7 bases to trimming and J lost 0 bases, with 11 bases between them. The CDR3 runs 13 residues. CDR3 residues: CASAERSSYEQYF. The CDR3 DNA reads as TGCGCCAGCGCTGAAAGGAGCTCCTACGAGCAGTACTTC. The variable domain in full, with the rest retrieved from reference TRBV5-1 and TRBJ2-7, is KAGVTQTPRYLIKTRGQQVTLSCSPISGHRSVSWYQQTPGQGLQFLFEYFSETQRNKGNFPGRFSGRQFSNSRSEMNVSTLELGDSALYLCASAERSSYEQYFGPGTRLTVT.

This clonotype has more than one count but fewer than ten. The genes are TRBV7-9 and TRBJ2-1, with 8 bases aligning to TRBD2. In germline, CDR1 is SEHNR, CDR2 FQNEAQ (reference sequence). CDR3 length equals 16 residues. Trimming at V came to 1 base and at J to 6 bases, leaving 8 bases not matched to a gene. The CDR3: CASSLGFVAGRNEQFF. CDR3 sequence (DNA): TGTGCCAGCAGCTTAGGTTTTGTAGCGGGACGCAATGAGCAGTTCTTC. Together with reference TRBV7-9 and TRBJ2-1, the CDR3 gives the full variable domain: DTGVSQNPRHKITKRGQNVTFRCDPISEHNRLYWYRQTLGQGPEFLTYFQNEAQLEKSRLLSDRFSAERPKGSFSTLEIQRTEQGDSAMYLCASSLGFVAGRNEQFFGPGTRLTVL.